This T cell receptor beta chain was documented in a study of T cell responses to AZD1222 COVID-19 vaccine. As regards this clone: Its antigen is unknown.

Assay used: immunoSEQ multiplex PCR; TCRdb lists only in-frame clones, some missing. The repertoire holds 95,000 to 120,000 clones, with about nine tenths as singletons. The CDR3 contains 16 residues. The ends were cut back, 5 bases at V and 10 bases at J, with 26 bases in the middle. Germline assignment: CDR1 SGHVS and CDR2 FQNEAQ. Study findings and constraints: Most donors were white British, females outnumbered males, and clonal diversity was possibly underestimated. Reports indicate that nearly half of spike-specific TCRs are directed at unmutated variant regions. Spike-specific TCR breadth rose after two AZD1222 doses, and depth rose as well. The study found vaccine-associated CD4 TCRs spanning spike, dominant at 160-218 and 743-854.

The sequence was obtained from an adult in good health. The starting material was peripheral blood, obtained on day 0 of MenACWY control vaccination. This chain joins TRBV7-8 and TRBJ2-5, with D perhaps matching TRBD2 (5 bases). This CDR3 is CASSQKTGVGHEDQYF. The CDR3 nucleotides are TGTGCCAGCAGCCAAAAAACCGGGGTGGGCCATGAGGACCAGTACTTC.